This record concerns one T cell receptor (beta chain) sequence. What it binds is unknown. CDR1 and CDR2 from the germline V gene are KGHSH and LQKENI. There are 16 residues in the CDR3. Trimming took 5 bases from V and 3 from J; bases not matched to a gene: 13. Unique-molecular-identifier-tagged TCR beta cDNA libraries were used. TCRdb processed the PCR reads anew with MiXCR; each CDR3 protein has one entry. The sample shows roughly 870,000 distinct CDR3 sequences, around 53% of them seen only once. This sample stems from a study of post-analysis software for immune sequencing data. The study's findings and limits: Higher frequency in patients than in controls was seen for several TRBV segments, with TRBV5-6, TRBV5-1 and TRBV20-1 among them. There was significantly lower normalized Chao1 diversity in multiple sclerosis patients than in controls.

The chain combines TRBV18 with TRBJ2-7, with 7 bases matching TRBD2. The TCR was taken from a girl between 5 and 17 years old with multiple sclerosis. The sequencing input was blood. The CDR3, as DNA: TGTGCCAGCTCATTCCGGGACTATACCCCCGGCTACGAGCAGTACTTC. This sequence encodes CASSFRDYTPGYEQYF.